This TCR beta chain was recovered during a study of Graves' ophthalmopathy and Graves' hyperthyroidism. Study-level findings and limits: Sensitivity reached more than 85% and specificity about 76% for a 13-signature model separating ophthalmopathy from stable hyperthyroidism.

On this clonotype itself: What it binds is not known.

Ophthalmopathy cases showed moderate-to-severe activity, scoring CAS ≥3 and NOSPECS ≥4, with duration under 3 months. Pregnancy or lactation, uncontrolled infections and other autoimmune diseases were grounds for excluding patients. A volume of 10 ml of fresh peripheral blood supplied the PBMCs. The V end lost 7 bases, the J end lost 3 bases, and 10 bases lay between the germline ends. Germline CDR1 SQVTM, CDR2 ANQGSEA. The CDR3 covers 12 residues. Amplification of TCR beta CDR3 regions used RNA transcripts. Second-round multiplex PCR came after a first-round RT-PCR that employed HTBI primers. MiXCR was run by TCRdb on the multiplex PCR reads, yielding one entry per CDR3 protein. The sample includes hundreds of thousands of distinct CDR3 sequences, 40% of them seen just once.

Sequencing was carried out using peripheral blood. The V call is TRBV29-1, the J call TRBJ1-5; TRBD1 is a possible D gene (6 bases). The receptor was isolated from an adult man with Graves' ophthalmopathy. In DNA form, the CDR3 reads TGCAGCGGCGGACAGCCCAATCAGCCCCAGCATTTT. This codes for CSGGQPNQPQHF. Filled out from reference TRBV29-1 and TRBJ1-5, the complete variable domain reads SAVISQKPSRDICQRGTSLTIQCQVDSQVTMMFWYRQQPGQSLTLIATANQGSEATYESGFVIDKFPISRPNLTFSTLTVSNMSPEDSSIYLCSGGQPNQPQHFGDGTRLSIL.